The rows below give T cell receptor beta chains drawn from one sample of a study of cytomegalovirus exposure and HLA in healthy donors. Libraries were prepared by immunoSEQ multiplex PCR; TCRdb keeps only in-frame clonotypes and omits some of them. The table lists 150,000 to 200,000 clones, 75% to 90% of them singletons. Sequencing was carried out using PBMCs. The source of these receptors is a boy aged 5-17 years in good health and CMV-seronegative. Each CDR3 is given with its conserved first and last residue. The order of the fields is J gene, V gene, CDR3 length, CDR3 protein.

TRBJ2-7 | TRBV27 | 16 | CASSPTGRLAGYEQYF
TRBJ1-1 | TRBV7-3 | 13 | CASSLNVNTEAFF
TRBJ2-3 | TRBV6-5 | 13 | CASTTTGGGTQYF
TRBJ2-1 | TRBV5-1 | 13 | CASSVKDSYEQFF
TRBJ1-1 | TRBV6-5 | 12 | CASSIAETEAFF
TRBJ2-7 | TRBV7-8 | 15 | CASSWGTSGGYEQYF
TRBJ2-1 | TRBV27 | 16 | CASSFGGGVFSRGQFF
TRBJ1-2 | TRBV7-2 | 14 | CASSRQGDNYGYTF
TRBJ2-7 | TRBV6-6 | 14 | CASSPGLASDEQYF
TRBJ2-3 | TRBV9 | 13 | CASVGGDTDTQYF
TRBJ1-1 | TRBV4-1 | 16 | CASSRQPATVNTEAFF
TRBJ2-5 | TRBV5-1 | 17 | CASSLAQGGLREETQYF
TRBJ2-1 | TRBV7-2 | 16 | CASSPRLAEYYNEQFF
TRBJ2-5 | TRBV5-4 | 16 | CASSLRLAGAGETQYF
TRBJ1-3 | TRBV28 | 16 | CASALESPVTENTIYF
TRBJ1-1 | TRBV6-6 | 16 | CASSYPGGGTSTEAFF
TRBJ1-2 | TRBV7-9 | 15 | CASSMTDRASPGYTF
TRBJ2-1 | TRBV27 | 20 | CASSLSWSSGSPSGYNEQFF
TRBJ2-7 | TRBV10-1 | 14 | CASSESGKEFEQYF
TRBJ1-2 | TRBV30 | 11 | CAWSPGLGYTF
TRBJ2-7 | TRBV5-4 | 18 | CASSGTGTSGRAPYEQYF
TRBJ2-2 | TRBV14 | 19 | CASSQDIGGLAGANGELFF
TRBJ1-5 | TRBV18 | 14 | CASSLGQGVQPQHF